This note documents a single T cell receptor beta chain sequence. Its antigen remains unknown. The sample comes from a study of neoadjuvant nivolumab and ipilimumab in lung cancer. Overall study context: Nivolumab 3 mg/kg was given days 1, 15 and 29, plus ipilimumab 1 mg/kg day 1 in combination. Study conclusions and caveats: From pretherapy to surgery, tumor richness and clonality rose with dual therapy.

Assay: immunoSEQ multiplex PCR; the TCRdb copy retains only in-frame clones and omits some. The sample has tens of thousands of clones, 65% to 85% seen once; the top ten hold about 6.5%. The CDR3 is 12 amino acids. CDR1 and CDR2 from the germline V gene are SGHTA and FQGNSA. Trimming cost V 5 bases and J 5 bases, with 9 bases left between them. This sample comprised peripheral blood, obtained before neoadjuvant nivolumab, alone or with ipilimumab. This TCR derives from an adult with non-small cell lung cancer. V is TRBV7-2 and J is TRBJ2-5; no clear D gene. DNA for the CDR3: TGTGCCAGCAGCCTCCTCGGTGAGACCCAGTACTTC. Its protein is CASSLLGETQYF.